One and the same sample provided the 21 T cell receptor beta chains below, sequenced in a study of blood T cell repertoires in COVID-19. TCRdb's copy holds only in-frame clones and misses some; the assay was immunoSEQ multiplex PCR. The table shows roughly 100,000 clones, with about three quarters occurring only once. Sample: peripheral blood. These receptors were taken from an elderly man with acute or convalescent COVID-19.

The V and J genes are TRBV29-1 and TRBJ2-1, with D possibly matching TRBD2 (7 bases). Trimming pared 7 bases from V and 10 bases from J, leaving 26 bases between. The germline gives CDR1 SQVTM, CDR2 ANQGSEA. The CDR3 consists of 15 residues. The CDR3 here is CSDGSGNLVGGEQFF. The CDR3 region has the DNA TGCAGCGATGGGAGCGGGAACCTCGTAGGGGGGGAGCAGTTCTTC.

The genes are TRBV25-1 and TRBJ1-3, with TRBD1 matching 8 bases. J gave up 5 bases and V 0 bases, and 6 bases lay outside the gene matches. The CDR3 covers 16 residues. CDR1 and CDR2 (germline): MGHDK, SYGVNS. The CDR3, as DNA: TGTGCCAGCAGTGAATATCGGACAGGGAGGAGAAACACCATATATTTT. This translates into CASSEYRTGRRNTIYF.

This clone was seen at least ten times. The chain carries TRBV3-1 (or the pseudogene TRBV3-2) and TRBJ2-1; no clear D. Germline CDR1 is LGHDT and CDR2 is YNNKEL (reference sequence). Trimming pared 1 base from V and 7 bases from J, leaving 8 bases between. The CDR3 runs to 13 residues. CDR3 bases: TGTGCCAGCAGCCAAGGCGGAAAAAATGAGCAGTTCTTC. This sequence encodes CASSQGGKNEQFF.

This rearrangement joins TRBV11-3 to TRBJ2-7; TRBD1 matches at 11 bases. This CDR3 has 15 amino acids. Germline V gene lookup returns CDR1 SGHNT and CDR2 YENEEA. V lost 5 bases, J lost 4 bases, and 7 bases stayed unmatched. This chain's CDR3 is CASSLWTGGEYEQYF. In DNA form, the CDR3 reads TGTGCCAGCAGCCTATGGACAGGGGGCGAATACGAGCAGTACTTC.

The rearrangement joins TRBV5-8 to TRBJ2-5; 7 nucleotides line up with TRBD2. The ends lost 4 bases at V and 2 bases at J; junction bases unmatched: 5. Germline values: CDR1 SGHTS, CDR2 YDEGEE. The CDR3 runs to 14 residues. The CDR3 here is CASSRPGGQETQYF. CDR3 sequence (DNA): TGTGCCAGCAGCCGCCCCGGGGGGCAAGAGACCCAGTACTTC.

V usage is TRBV4-3 and J usage is TRBJ2-3; maybe TRBD1 (5 bases). CDR1 and CDR2 (germline): LGHNA, YSLEER. V was pared by 4 bases and J by 1 base, with 12 bases between. The CDR3 has 15 residues. CDR3 in amino acids: CASSPRVQGTDTQYF. The CDR3 DNA sequence: TGCGCCAGCAGCCCCAGAGTACAGGGCACAGATACGCAGTATTTT.

J is TRBJ1-1 and V is TRBV28; 8 positions agree with TRBD1. Germline CDR1 MDHEN, CDR2 SYDVKM. The CDR3 extends over 15 amino acids. J lost 1 base, V lost 6 bases, and 7 bases had no gene match. The CDR3 reads CASSRTGQGNTEAFF. Written as DNA, the CDR3 is TGTGCCAGCAGCAGAACCGGACAGGGGAACACTGAAGCTTTCTTT.

V usage is TRBV6-5 and J usage is TRBJ2-2; perhaps TRBD1 as D (5 bases). The CDR3 loop spans 15 amino acids. Germline CDR1 is MNHEY and CDR2 is SVGAGI. With 4 bases removed from V and 0 bases from J, the gap between germline ends came to 9 bases. Written as DNA, the CDR3 is TGTGCCAGCAGTTTGGGGCTCTCGAACACCGGGGAGCTGTTTTTT. Its protein is CASSLGLSNTGELFF.

By sample fraction, this clone is medium-sized (0.01 to 0.1%). J is TRBJ2-7 and V is TRBV7-2; D is perhaps TRBD2 (6 bases). The CDR3 contains 16 residues. The germline CDR1 and CDR2 sequences are SGHTA and FQGNSA. The V end lost 5 bases, the J end lost 6 bases, and 23 bases lay between the germline ends. The CDR3 bases are TGTGCCAGCAGCACAGGTGGGGGGAGGACAACCGGCGAGCAGTACTTC. Protein sequence: CASSTGGGRTTGEQYF.

The chain combines TRBV18 with TRBJ2-7; 7 bases agree with TRBD2. The germline gives CDR1 KGHSH, CDR2 LQKENI. This CDR3 is 14 amino acids long. V shed 3 bases, J shed 2 bases, and the junction held 4 bases outside the gene matches. The CDR3 spells CASSPGAGAYEQYF. The CDR3 region has the DNA TGTGCCAGCTCACCCGGGGCGGGAGCCTACGAGCAGTACTTC. Full variable domain (rest looked up from reference TRBV18 and TRBJ2-7): NAGVMQNPRHLVRRRGQEARLRCSPMKGHSHVYWYRQLPEEGLKFMVYLQKENIIDESGMPKERFSAEFPKEGPSILRIQQVVRGDSAAYFCASSPGAGAYEQYFGPGTRLTVT.

V and J are TRBV29-1 and TRBJ1-2; 7 nucleotides line up with TRBD1. J was trimmed by 4 bases and V by 4 bases; bases with no gene match: 9. CDR1 and CDR2 (germline): SQVTM, ANQGSEA. CDR3 length equals 14 residues. CDR3 amino acids: CSVVGLQGGYGYTF. CDR3 DNA sequence: TGCAGCGTTGTGGGGCTCCAGGGGGGCTATGGCTACACCTTC.

The chain links TRBV7-9 to TRBJ1-4; unclear D gene. The germline gives CDR1 SEHNR, CDR2 FQNEAQ (reference sequence). The V end was cut by 5 bases, the J end by 4 bases, with 8 bases between. The length of the CDR3 is 13 residues. The CDR3 DNA reads TGTGCCAGCAGCATCGGTTATAATGAAAAACTGTTTTTT. Residues: CASSIGYNEKLFF.

The chain is built from TRBV4-1 and TRBJ2-2, with 8 bases lining up with TRBD1. Unmatched junction bases numbered 8, after V lost 2 bases and J lost 6 bases. The germline gives CDR1 MGHRA, CDR2 YSYEKL. The CDR3 loop spans 16 amino acids. The CDR3 loop reads CASSQNRQGYPGELFF. DNA of the CDR3: TGCGCCAGCAGCCAAAACCGACAGGGGTATCCCGGGGAGCTGTTTTTT.

The chain carries TRBV30 and TRBJ1-2; the match to TRBD1 covers 9 bases. The CDR3 contains 14 residues. CDR1 GTSNPN and CDR2 SVGIG come from the germline V gene (reference sequence). The junction had 10 bases not matched to a gene; V was cut back by 6 bases and J by 5 bases. The CDR3 nucleotides read TGTGCCTGCAAATTCCCGGGACAGGGATATGGCTACACCTTC. This gives the protein CACKFPGQGYGYTF.

V gene TRBV4-3 combines with J gene TRBJ1-4, with 10 bases identical to TRBD1. Germline CDR1 and CDR2: LGHNA and YSLEER. The CDR3 is 15 residues long. V shed 3 bases, J shed 7 bases, and the junction held 5 bases outside the gene matches. CDR3 protein: CASSHGQGEIEKLFF. CDR3 in DNA: TGCGCCAGCAGCCACGGACAGGGGGAGATTGAAAAACTGTTTTTT.

There are a few counts of this clone. The chain uses TRBV7-3 and TRBJ2-6; TRBD2 aligns across 11 bases. The CDR3 loop spans 17 amino acids. The germline V gene has CDR1 SGHTA and CDR2 FQGTGA. Losses at the gene ends were 5 bases for V and 0 bases for J; bases not matched to a gene: 3. CDR3 region: CASSPSGRTSGANVLTF. For the CDR3, the DNA is TGTGCCAGCAGCCCTAGCGGGAGGACCTCTGGGGCCAACGTCCTGACTTTC.

This clone appeared a single time. The chain carries TRBV2 and TRBJ2-3; D may be TRBD1 (5 bases). The CDR3 runs to 13 residues. Per the germline V gene, CDR1 is SNHLY and CDR2 is FYNNEI. V gave up 9 bases and J gave up 4 bases, with 14 bases separating them. CDR3 nucleotides: TGTGCCAGTCCAGGGCTGTTAGCAGATACGCAGTATTTT. Residues: CASPGLLADTQYF.

CDR3 in DNA: TGTGCCAGCAACAACGGAGGGCGGGGTTACGAGCAGTACTTC. This translates into CASNNGGRGYEQYF. The chain carries TRBV7-2 and TRBJ2-7, with D possibly matching TRBD2 (6 bases). Trimming shortened V by 7 bases and J by 4 bases, and 17 bases separated the two germline ends. The CDR3 loop spans 14 amino acids. The germline gives CDR1 SGHTA, CDR2 FQGNSA. Full variable domain (outside the CDR3, taken from reference TRBV7-2 and TRBJ2-7): GAGVSQSPSNKVTEKGKDVELRCDPISGHTALYWYRQSLGQGLEFLIYFQGNSAPDKSGLPSDRFSAERTGGSVSTLTIQRTQQEDSAVYLCASNNGGRGYEQYFGPGTRLTVT.

This CDR3 is CASSLPGGGNEKLFF. For the CDR3, the DNA is TGTGCCAGCAGCCTCCCGGGAGGGGGTAATGAAAAACTGTTTTTT. The V and J genes are TRBV28 and TRBJ1-4; tentatively, D is TRBD1 (6 bases). CDR3 size: 15 residues. Trimming took 6 bases from V and 4 from J, leaving 15 bases between them. Germline CDR1 reads MDHEN; CDR2 reads SYDVKM.

This clone was picked up a small number of times. In DNA form, the CDR3 reads TGTGCCAGCAGCTTGCGAATTGGGACACAGTTTAACTATGGCTACACCTTC. Encoded protein: CASSLRIGTQFNYGYTF. The rearrangement links TRBV5-4 to TRBJ1-2; the D gene is possibly TRBD1 (6 bases). Germline CDR1 is SGHNT and CDR2 is YYREEE (reference sequence). The CDR3 totals 17 residues. Deletions cut 1 base from V and 1 base from J, with 17 bases between.

The chain is built from TRBV6-5 and TRBJ2-7, with 8 bases aligning to TRBD2. In germline, CDR1 is MNHEY, CDR2 SVGAGI. The CDR3 length is 15 residues. The ends lost 0 bases at V and 7 bases at J; junction bases unmatched: 8. CDR3 sequence reads: CASSYSESGGSEQYF. The CDR3 bases are TGTGCCAGCAGTTACTCTGAAAGCGGGGGTAGTGAGCAGTACTTC.